These T cell receptor beta chains were read from a single sample in a study of T cells expressing NK-cell markers. TCRdb derives one entry per CDR3 protein from the 5' RACE reads, leaving out DNA. The sample data list some 460,000 distinct CDR3 sequences. Input material: blood T cells: a sorted CD56 or NKG2C T cell subset, CD4+ or CD8+ T cells, or bulk PBMC T cells (not recorded which). These receptors all stem from a woman aged 45-59 years in good health. Each CDR3 is given with its conserved first and last residue. The order of the fields is J gene, V gene, CDR3 protein.

>TRBJ1-5|TRBV7-8
CASSFSTPNQPQHF
>TRBJ1-2|TRBV6-5
CASSTRGSYGYTF
>TRBJ2-2|TRBV5-1
CASSSTSVVTGELFF
>TRBJ1-2|TRBV5-1
CASSRQAYQGRGYTF
>TRBJ2-2|TRBV12-3/TRBV12-4
CAGRPEVNTGELFF
>TRBJ2-3|TRBV12-3/TRBV12-4
CASSSTTVGQYF
>TRBJ1-2|TRBV27
CASSPLSPVRPPYGYTF
>TRBJ2-3|TRBV11-2
CASTSGQGADTQYF
>TRBJ2-7|TRBV20-1
CSAIGVEEQYF
>TRBJ1-6|TRBV24-1
CATSDLPGQGYSPLHF
>TRBJ1-6|TRBV7-8
CASSLAGTGVNSPLHF
>TRBJ2-3|TRBV5-1
CASSLYREGTDTQYF
>TRBJ2-7|TRBV15
CATSRPGQGAREQYF
>TRBJ2-3|TRBV10-3
CAIRGQVPDTQYF
>TRBJ2-7|TRBV10-3
CAISELRNYEQYF
>TRBJ2-1|TRBV3-1
CASSQVFGGIGNNEQFF
>TRBJ2-1|TRBV7-9
CASSPRTTGGNEQFF
>TRBJ2-5|TRBV18
CASSETSKQETQYF
>TRBJ1-1|TRBV15
CATSRDRFSHDTEAFF
>TRBJ1-2|TRBV3-1
CASSISRLIKYGYTF
>TRBJ2-1|TRBV5-1
CASSFGGKNEQFF
>TRBJ1-1|TRBV6-4
CASSRTASFMNTEAFF
>TRBJ2-1|TRBV21-1
CASSKISTSVYNEQFF
>TRBJ1-5|TRBV20-1
CSARVNLGAGQPQHF
>TRBJ2-6|TRBV5-1
CASTQGDAGANVLTF
>TRBJ2-1|TRBV4-1
CASSQDYTSSNEQFF
>TRBJ2-2|TRBV9
CASSASGRAYGGELFF
>TRBJ2-4|TRBV11-3
CASSHIGDQNIQYF
>TRBJ1-2|TRBV20-1
CSAREGPQAGYTF
>TRBJ2-1|TRBV24-1
CATSDLRETGGYNEQFF
>TRBJ2-2|TRBV19
CATGDRYTGELFF
>TRBJ2-2|TRBV12-3/TRBV12-4
CASTPSGGTGELFF
>TRBJ1-1|TRBV27
CASSLSKQGWFTEAFF
>TRBJ2-1|TRBV11-3
CASSSRASGHNEQFF
>TRBJ1-5|TRBV28
CASSSDSGGVKRPQHF
>TRBJ2-1|TRBV7-3
CASSLNGFAREVDEQFF
>TRBJ2-5|TRBV5-1
CASSSGQGQETQYF
>TRBJ2-3|TRBV6-5
CASSYRTGVDTDTQYF
>TRBJ1-4|TRBV18
CASSLNGQATNEKLFF
>TRBJ1-2|TRBV7-9
CASSPKIEGSYGYTF
>TRBJ2-3|TRBV2
CASSEAGGSTDTQYF
>TRBJ2-1|TRBV19
CASSISPPAIHEQFF
>TRBJ2-5|TRBV18
CASSPWFEPGETQYF
>TRBJ2-3|TRBV28
CASSIPLGADTQYF
>TRBJ2-1|TRBV29-1
CSVVEGGRGNEQFF
>TRBJ2-7|TRBV6-5
CASTDGAGTAEQYF
>TRBJ2-7|TRBV19
CASSNRRSYEQYF
>TRBJ2-1|TRBV7-9
CASSLAGGVAHNEQFF
>TRBJ2-5|TRBV7-9
CASSLRRQGETQYF
>TRBJ1-6|TRBV12-5
CASGPGVSPLHF
>TRBJ2-3|TRBV2
CASSERDGDTQYF
>TRBJ2-2|TRBV7-6
CASSPNNRGTGELFF
>TRBJ2-1|TRBV2
CASSASWVGNEQFF
>TRBJ1-1|TRBV6-5
CASSYSGTPNTEAFF
>TRBJ2-2|TRBV21-1
CATQRLLGGNTGELFF
>TRBJ1-1|TRBV6-1
CASSELYGKGTEAFF
>TRBJ2-5|TRBV5-5
CASSLVLAGGPFGETQYF
>TRBJ1-1|TRBV20-1
CSARATVNTEAFF
>TRBJ2-3|TRBV20-1
CSARDLGGSTDTQYF
>TRBJ2-1|TRBV9
CASSVGTTLYNEQFF